The next 32 T cell receptor beta chains were all read from a single sample in a study of T cells in localized non-small cell lung cancer. Sequencing used immunoSEQ multiplex PCR; TCRdb keeps in-frame clones, though not all of them. The sample lists about 59,000 clones; 80% to 95% were seen once. Sequencing was performed on peripheral blood, taken before any cancer treatment. The receptors derive from a man aged 40 to 70 with stage I lung adenocarcinoma.

This clone was found once. V and J are TRBV4-1 and TRBJ1-2, with TRBD1 as a possible D gene (5 bases). The germline V gene has CDR1 MGHRA and CDR2 YSYEKL. The CDR3 sequence is 15 residues long. Trimming stripped 2 bases from V and 3 bases from J, with 13 bases between. This chain's CDR3 is CASSQTQGYDYGYTF. As DNA, the CDR3 is TGCGCCAGCAGCCAAACCCAGGGTTACGACTATGGCTACACCTTC.

The chain employs TRBV7-8 and TRBJ1-1; 11 bases line up with TRBD1. The CDR3 covers 17 residues. Unmatched junction bases numbered 11, after V lost 4 bases and J lost 4 bases. Germline V lookup: CDR1 SGHVS, CDR2 FQNEAQ. CDR3: CASSSPNWTGGGTEAFF. The CDR3 bases are TGTGCCAGCAGCTCTCCCAATTGGACAGGGGGCGGCACTGAAGCTTTCTTT.

The chain has TRBV30 and TRBJ2-7, with D hard to call. The CDR3 contains 12 residues. CDR1 is GTSNPN, CDR2 SVGIG, per germline (reference sequence). With 6 bases removed from V and 1 base from J, the gap between germline ends came to 10 bases. CDR3 DNA sequence: TGTGCCTGTGTCGATACGTCCTACGAGCAGTACTTC. Its translation is CACVDTSYEQYF.

The chain recombines TRBV6-5 with TRBJ2-7; D possibly corresponds to TRBD2 (6 bases). The ends were cut back, 6 bases at V and 2 bases at J, with 11 bases in the middle. CDR3 length: 13 amino acids. Germline V lookup: CDR1 MNHEY, CDR2 SVGAGI. CDR3: CASRGDWPYEQYF. CDR3 DNA: TGTGCCAGCAGGGGGGACTGGCCCTACGAGCAGTACTTC.

This sequence joins TRBV5-6 and TRBJ2-5, with 11 bases matching TRBD2. Germline-derived CDR1 and CDR2 are SGHDT and YYEEEE. The CDR3 runs to 16 residues. The trim removed 0 bases at V and 7 bases at J, leaving 8 bases unmatched. The CDR3 DNA sequence: TGTGCCAGCAGCTTGGAACTAGCGGGAGTTCAGGGGACCCAGTACTTC. It codes for CASSLELAGVQGTQYF.

This clone was recorded once. The rearrangement joins TRBV5-1 to TRBJ2-3; a weak D match, TRBD2 (5 bases). Trimming removed 6 bases at V and 5 bases at J, with 16 bases between. Germline-derived CDR1 and CDR2 are SGHRS and YFSETQ. CDR3 length: 14 residues. Written as DNA, the CDR3 is TGCGCCAGCACTACCGTGGGAGTCTTAGATACGCAGTATTTT. This sequence encodes CASTTVGVLDTQYF.

This chain joins TRBV30 and TRBJ1-4; maybe TRBD1 (5 bases). Trimming pared 4 bases from V and 3 bases from J, leaving 21 bases between. Germline assignment: CDR1 GTSNPN and CDR2 SVGIG (reference sequence). The CDR3 is 17 residues long. DNA for the CDR3: TGTGCCTGGACAGGCTCGTCCGCGCTAGGGGCTAATGAAAAACTGTTTTTT. It codes for CAWTGSSALGANEKLFF.

The J gene is TRBJ2-2, the V gene TRBV7-9, with D perhaps TRBD2 (6 bases). Germline values: CDR1 SEHNR, CDR2 FQNEAQ (reference sequence). Trimming removed 4 bases from V and 7 bases from J, with 13 bases in between. The CDR3 totals 14 residues. Written as DNA, the CDR3 is TGTGCCAGCAGCTCCACGTCGACTAGCGGGGAGCTGTTTTTT. Residues: CASSSTSTSGELFF.

The table lists this clone with a count of one. The rearrangement uses TRBV6-5 and TRBJ2-4, with 7 bases that match TRBD1. CDR1 and CDR2 (germline): MNHEY, SVGAGI. The V segment lost 0 bases and the J segment 7 bases; nucleotides outside the gene matches: 3. CDR3 length equals 14 residues. Written as DNA, the CDR3 is TGTGCCAGCAGTTACTCGGACAGGCGGAACATTCAGTACTTC. Encoded protein: CASSYSDRRNIQYF.

Turning to this clone: At the DNA level, this CDR3 is encoded by other sequences in the same sample as well. This chain connects TRBV11-2 to TRBJ2-5; D not resolved. The CDR3 extends over 12 amino acids. The germline V gene has CDR1 SGHAT and CDR2 FQNNGV. The ends were cut back, 5 bases at V and 4 bases at J, with 8 bases in the middle. The CDR3 DNA is TGTGCCAGCAGCCCGCCCGGAGAGACCCAGTACTTC. As protein: CASSPPGETQYF. Combining the CDR3 with reference TRBV11-2 and TRBJ2-5 gives the whole variable domain EAGVAQSPRYKIIEKRQSVAFWCNPISGHATLYWYQQILGQGPKLLIQFQNNGVVDDSQLPKDRFSAERLKGVDSTLKIQPAKLEDSAVYLCASSPPGETQYFGPGTRLLVL.

This chain connects TRBV18 to TRBJ2-7; D possibly uses TRBD1 or TRBD2 (5 bases each). V was shortened by 6 bases and J by 6 bases, with 18 bases between the two germline ends. The CDR3 runs to 14 residues. The germline V gene encodes CDR1 KGHSH and CDR2 LQKENI. CDR3 sequence reads: CASSPQGASLEQYF. The CDR3 DNA is TGTGCCAGCTCCCCGCAGGGAGCCTCTCTCGAGCAGTACTTC.

This chain joins TRBV7-9 and TRBJ2-3; 11 nucleotides line up with TRBD2. V lost 8 bases and J lost 6; bases outside the gene matches: 10. Germline CDR1 SEHNR, CDR2 FQNEAQ (reference sequence). This CDR3 has 15 residues. DNA of the CDR3: TGTGCCAGCTCCCAGGATGCTAGCGGGAGGGATACGCAGTATTTT. This translates into CASSQDASGRDTQYF.

The chain carries TRBV6-6 and TRBJ2-1; D possibly uses TRBD1 or TRBD2 (5 bases each). Trimming removed 7 bases at V and 0 bases at J, with 10 bases between. The length of the CDR3 is 14 residues. Per germline, CDR1 MNHNY and CDR2 SVGAGI (reference sequence). CDR3 DNA sequence: TGTGCCAGCATTCCAGGGAGCTCCTACAATGAGCAGTTCTTC. Amino acid sequence: CASIPGSSYNEQFF.

The chain joins TRBV10-2 to TRBJ2-3; perhaps TRBD1 as D (6 bases). Germline values: CDR1 WSHSY, CDR2 SAAADI. The V and J ends lost 2 bases and 1 base respectively, with 13 bases between them. The CDR3 sequence is 16 residues long. CDR3 sequence reads: CASSEGSKGGTDTQYF. CDR3 in DNA: TGCGCCAGCAGTGAGGGGAGTAAGGGGGGCACAGATACGCAGTATTTT.

This clone was observed a single time. Written as DNA, the CDR3 is TGTGCCAGCAGTTGGAGCTCCTACGAGCAGTACTTC. Amino acid sequence: CASSWSSYEQYF. This chain links TRBV28 with TRBJ2-7, with D uncertain. CDR1 and CDR2 from the germline V gene are MDHEN and SYDVKM. The CDR3 contains 12 residues. The V and J ends lost 4 bases and 0 bases respectively, with 4 bases between them.

The genes are TRBV9 and TRBJ2-7; D gene unclear. The germline gives CDR1 SGDLS, CDR2 YYNGEE. The V end lost 4 bases, the J end lost 3 bases, and 23 bases lay between the germline ends. This CDR3 spans 17 amino acids. The CDR3 DNA sequence: TGTGCCAGCAGCAACGTACCGGGCCCCGGCTTCGTCTACGAGCAGTACTTC. Translated, it gives CASSNVPGPGFVYEQYF.

The rearrangement links TRBV19 to TRBJ1-5; 7 bases are shared with TRBD1. Germline CDR1 and CDR2: LNHDA and SQIVND (reference sequence). V dropped 3 bases and J dropped 0; count of bases not matched to a gene: 5. The CDR3 length is 16 residues. Here the CDR3 reads CASSMMGQPSNQPQHF. The CDR3 region has the DNA TGTGCCAGTAGTATGATGGGACAGCCTAGCAATCAGCCCCAGCATTTT.

The rearrangement uses TRBV11-3 and TRBJ2-1, with 7 bases identical to TRBD1. The CDR3 runs 16 residues. CDR1 and CDR2 (germline): SGHNT, YENEEA. J gave up 3 bases and V 1 base, and 6 bases lay outside the gene matches. The CDR3 region is CASSLVLGQLYNEQFF. DNA for the CDR3: TGTGCCAGCAGCTTAGTGTTGGGACAGCTCTACAATGAGCAGTTCTTC. The variable domain in full, with the rest retrieved from reference TRBV11-3 and TRBJ2-1, is EAGVVQSPRYKIIEKKQPVAFWCNPISGHNTLYWYLQNLGQGPELLIRYENEEAVDDSQLPKDRFSAERLKGVDSTLKIQPAELGDSAVYLCASSLVLGQLYNEQFFGPGTRLTVL.

This chain links TRBV7-9 with TRBJ1-4, with D unclear. The V gene's germline CDR1 is SEHNR and CDR2 FQNEAQ (reference sequence). CDR3 size: 18 residues. V was clipped by 0 bases and J by 1 base, with 15 bases between them. This CDR3 reads CASSLAVQLGLTNEKLFF. The CDR3 DNA is TGTGCCAGCAGCTTAGCTGTACAGCTGGGTTTAACTAATGAAAAACTGTTTTTT.

The chain recombines TRBV9 with TRBJ2-7, with TRBD1 identical over 9 bases. The V and J ends lost 0 bases and 5 bases, in that order; junction bases with no gene match: 3. The CDR3 covers 14 residues. Germline CDR1 reads SGDLS; CDR2 reads YYNGEE. The CDR3 sequence: CASSVVGTGHEQYF. The CDR3 nucleotides are TGTGCCAGCAGCGTAGTAGGGACAGGGCACGAGCAGTACTTC.

This chain links TRBV2 with TRBJ1-5; no reliable D call. Germline-derived CDR1 and CDR2 are SNHLY and FYNNEI. The germline V and J ends were trimmed by 0 bases and 4 bases, with 13 bases remaining between them. This CDR3 contains 16 residues. CDR3 region: CASSEALGSRNQPQHF. CDR3 nucleotides: TGTGCCAGCAGTGAAGCGCTGGGGTCAAGAAATCAGCCCCAGCATTTT.

V usage is TRBV9 and J usage is TRBJ2-3; D is unclear. Germline V CDR1 and CDR2: SGDLS, YYNGEE. The CDR3 covers 13 residues. The V and J ends lost 4 bases and 9 bases respectively, with 15 bases between them. The CDR3 loop reads CASSRGPTETQYF. DNA of the CDR3: TGTGCCAGCAGCCGAGGCCCTACCGAGACGCAGTATTTT.

In this sample, this clone turned up once. The chain joins TRBV5-1 to TRBJ1-2; the D gene is possibly TRBD1 (5 bases). V shed 0 bases and J shed 2 bases, with 11 bases lying between them. This CDR3 comprises 15 residues. In germline, CDR1 is SGHRS, CDR2 YFSETQ. In DNA, the CDR3 is TGCGCCAGCAGCTTGGATTGGGGCGCGAACTATGGCTACACCTTC. Amino acid sequence: CASSLDWGANYGYTF.

The rearrangement joins TRBV5-8 to TRBJ2-7; maybe TRBD1 (6 bases). Germline V lookup: CDR1 SGHTS, CDR2 YDEGEE. This CDR3 comprises 15 residues. The germline V and J ends were trimmed by 4 bases and 4 bases, with 18 bases remaining between them. CDR3 nucleotide sequence: TGTGCCAGCAGCCAAACTTCCGCAGGGGAGTACGAGCAGTACTTC. Translated: CASSQTSAGEYEQYF.

V and J are TRBV18 and TRBJ2-2; a weak D match, TRBD2 (6 bases). V shed 4 bases and J shed 0 bases, with 12 bases lying between them. From germline, CDR1 is KGHSH and CDR2 LQKENI. The length of the CDR3 is 16 residues. CDR3 in amino acids: CASSRSTSANTGELFF. Written as DNA, the CDR3 is TGTGCCAGCTCACGATCGACTAGTGCGAACACCGGGGAGCTGTTTTTT.

This chain links TRBV7-9 with TRBJ2-7; 7 bases fit TRBD2. This CDR3 region has 14 residues. Germline CDR1 is SEHNR and CDR2 is FQNEAQ (reference sequence). V shed 1 base, J shed 3 bases, and the junction held 3 bases outside the gene matches. The CDR3 is CASSLGLADYEQYF. CDR3 DNA: TGTGCCAGCAGCTTAGGCCTAGCGGACTACGAGCAGTACTTC.

J is TRBJ1-5 and V is TRBV5-8, with TRBD1 identical over 10 bases. V lost 4 bases to trimming and J lost 5 bases; unmatched junction nucleotides: 6. This CDR3 spans 15 amino acids. Germline V gene data show CDR1 as SGHTS and CDR2 as YDEGEE. CDR3 sequence reads: CASSRRDRGHQPQHF. The CDR3 DNA is TGTGCCAGCAGCCGAAGGGACAGGGGCCATCAGCCCCAGCATTTT.

The V and J genes are TRBV5-1 and TRBJ2-1; TRBD2 aligns across 10 bases. There are 17 residues in the CDR3. Germline CDR1 and CDR2: SGHRS and YFSETQ. Trimming cost V 4 bases and J 5 bases; bases outside gene matches: 12. In DNA form, the CDR3 reads TGCGCCAGCAGCCTTGGTACTAGCGGGAAACCCAACAATGAGCAGTTCTTC. This translates into CASSLGTSGKPNNEQFF.

In this sample, this clone turned up a few times. This sequence joins TRBV7-3 and TRBJ2-7; 9 bases map to TRBD2. The germline V gene has CDR1 SGHTA and CDR2 FQGTGA. V was pared by 2 bases and J by 1 base, with 3 bases of the junction left unmatched. The CDR3 is 15 amino acids. CDR3 residues: CASSLQAGGSYEQYF. CDR3 bases: TGTGCCAGCAGCTTACAAGCGGGAGGTTCCTACGAGCAGTACTTC. Looking up the rest from reference TRBV7-3 and TRBJ2-7 gives the full variable domain: GAGVSQTPSNKVTEKGKYVELRCDPISGHTALYWYRQSLGQGPEFLIYFQGTGAADDSGLPNDRFFAVRPEGSVSTLKIQRTERGDSAVYLCASSLQAGGSYEQYFGPGTRLTVT.

For this clone: An end of the junction differs from the germline gene, which may be a read error. This chain links TRBV4-1 with TRBJ1-1; unclear D gene. Germline V gene data show CDR1 as MGHRA and CDR2 as YSYEKL. The CDR3 totals 11 residues. This chain's CDR3 is CASSHSTEAFF. CDR3 bases: TGTGCCAGCAGCCACAGCACTGAAGCTTTCTTT.

The chain uses TRBV19 and TRBJ2-1; the match to TRBD2 covers 12 bases. This CDR3 is built from 15 residues. The ends lost 5 bases at V and 5 bases at J; junction bases unmatched: 4. Germline V lookup: CDR1 LNHDA, CDR2 SQIVND (reference sequence). CDR3 region: CASSGTSGPHNEQFF. CDR3 nucleotides: TGTGCCAGTAGTGGGACTAGCGGGCCCCACAATGAGCAGTTCTTC.

The rearrangement uses TRBV4-2 and TRBJ2-1, with 12 bases aligning to TRBD2. Germline lookup yields CDR1 LGHNA and CDR2 YNFKEQ. The length of the CDR3 is 17 residues. V trimming: 0 bases; J trimming: 6 bases; junction bases outside the gene matches: 6. CDR3 amino acids: CASSQDPSGRASNEQFF. The CDR3 bases are TGTGCCAGCAGCCAAGATCCTAGCGGGAGGGCCTCCAATGAGCAGTTCTTC.